This T cell receptor (beta chain) was retrieved from a study of T-cell memory formation after mild COVID-19. V lost 8 bases, J lost 0 bases, and 14 bases lay in between. The CDR3 sequence is 16 residues long. With constant-segment primers, 5'RACE yielded cDNA libraries of TCR alpha and TCR beta that carried sample barcodes and UMIs. TCRdb re-derived calls from the 5' RACE reads in MiXCR, one entry per CDR3 protein. Of hundreds of thousands of distinct CDR3 sequences detected, about 20% appear once; the ten largest clones hold under 8.5%. Note on this clonotype: Antigen: not known.

Broader study findings: For second-wave clones that peaked at day 37, SARS-CoV-2 specificity went unverified. CD4+ contracting clones lay mainly in CM and EM, CD8+ ones in EMRA. Contracting clones from day 15 to 85 had balanced CD4/CD8; later expanders favoured CD4+.

Sequences were obtained from PBMCs or a T cell subset sorted from them (not recorded which). The clonotype originates from an adult woman who had mild COVID-19 (a few samples of this study predate the infection). Cell type and time point are not known. The chain recombines TRBV23-1 with TRBJ1-6; tentative D call: TRBD1 (5 bases). TRBV23-1 is treated as an ORF (open reading frame) with a function not yet certain. CDR3: CASGSEGRSYNSPLHF. CDR3 DNA sequence: TGCGCCAGCGGTTCAGAGGGGCGCTCCTATAATTCACCCCTCCACTTT.